The rows below give T cell receptor beta chains drawn from one sample of a study of T-cell memory formation after mild COVID-19. Each CDR3 protein is one row after TCRdb ran MiXCR on the 5' RACE reads. The data show around 300,000 distinct CDR3 sequences, over 7% seen once. The source material was PBMCs or a T cell subset sorted from them (not recorded which). Every receptor here comes from a man aged 18 to 30 who had mild COVID-19 (a few samples of this study predate the infection). Cell type and time point are not known. The CDR3 runs from the conserved cysteine through the conserved F or W. Each record gives: J gene, clone size, D gene, V gene, CDR3 protein, CDR3 DNA. D genes are given only for firm matches. A clone size is listed for some rows: how often the clone was seen (once, few, many), or a class if it is expanded.

>TRBJ1-2|NA|TRBD1|TRBV4-1
CASSQVGQTNYGYTF
TGCGCCAGCAGCCAAGTGGGACAGACCAACTATGGCTACACCTTC
>TRBJ2-2|few|NA|TRBV11-2
CASSFQSGELFF
TGTGCCAGCAGCTTTCAGTCCGGGGAGCTGTTTTTT
>TRBJ2-5|many|TRBD1|TRBV7-2
CASSVTGGAETQYF
TGTGCCAGCAGCGTTACAGGGGGCGCGGAGACCCAGTACTTC
>TRBJ2-1|many|NA|TRBV20-1
CSARRAEDSSYNEQFF
TGCAGTGCTAGACGCGCCGAGGACTCCTCCTACAATGAGCAGTTCTTC
>TRBJ2-5|many|NA|TRBV11-3
CASSLTSTETQYF
TGTGCCAGCAGCCTTACTAGCACTGAGACCCAGTACTTC
>TRBJ1-5|few|NA|TRBV14
CASSADHVGPQHF
TGTGCCAGCAGCGCGGACCACGTGGGGCCCCAGCATTTT
>TRBJ2-3|NA|NA|TRBV4-1
CASSLGDSADTQYF
TGCGCCAGCAGCCTCGGGGACTCCGCAGATACGCAGTATTTT
>TRBJ2-1|few|NA|TRBV10-3
CAISERSESYNEQFF
TGTGCCATCAGTGAGAGGTCAGAATCCTACAATGAGCAGTTCTTC
>TRBJ1-2|few|NA|TRBV10-3
CAISFGIFPGYTF
TGTGCCATCAGTTTCGGGATCTTTCCGGGCTACACCTTC
>TRBJ1-1|NA|NA|TRBV28
CASSLRRAFF
TGTGCCAGCAGTTTGAGGCGAGCTTTCTTT
>TRBJ2-2|many|NA|TRBV6-1
CASFPGPNTGELFF
TGTGCCAGCTTTCCCGGGCCGAACACCGGGGAGCTGTTTTTT
>TRBJ1-1|many|NA|TRBV5-1
CASSLAGPPLNEAFF
TGCGCCAGCAGCTTGGCCGGACCCCCCCTTAATGAAGCTTTCTTT
>TRBJ1-5|few|TRBD1|TRBV6-1
CASSDPGQGRDQPQHF
TGTGCCAGCAGTGACCCCGGACAGGGGAGGGATCAGCCCCAGCATTTT
>TRBJ2-1|NA|NA|TRBV30
CAWIVSGSEFF
TGTGCCTGGATTGTATCGGGGTCGGAGTTCTTC
>TRBJ2-1|NA|TRBD1|TRBV12-3/TRBV12-4
CASSPNGQGAYNEQFF
TGTGCCAGCAGTCCAAACGGACAGGGGGCCTACAATGAGCAGTTCTTC
>TRBJ2-3|NA|TRBD1|TRBV24-1
CATWDRNVRKSTDTQYF
TGTGCCACCTGGGACAGGAACGTGAGGAAGAGCACAGATACGCAGTATTTT
>TRBJ2-2|NA|TRBD2|TRBV12-3/TRBV12-4
CASSWTSGVGELFF
TGTGCCAGCAGTTGGACTAGCGGGGTCGGGGAGCTGTTTTTT
>TRBJ1-2|few|TRBD1|TRBV6-2/TRBV6-3
CASSYQGANYGYTF
TGTGCCAGCAGTTATCAGGGGGCGAACTATGGCTACACCTTC
>TRBJ2-3|few|NA|TRBV11-2
CASSSPSDTQYF
TGTGCCAGCAGCTCTCCCTCTGATACGCAGTATTTT
>TRBJ1-5|NA|NA|TRBV6-5
CASSYSRIGRGNQPQHF
TGTGCCAGCAGTTACTCACGGATAGGGCGAGGCAATCAGCCCCAGCATTTT
>TRBJ2-5|few|NA|TRBV7-9
CASSSKPLETQYF
TGTGCCAGCAGCTCCAAGCCATTAGAGACCCAGTACTTC
>TRBJ2-6|few|NA|TRBV4-3
CASSQESPSGANVLTF
TGCGCCAGCAGCCAAGAAAGTCCCTCTGGGGCCAACGTCCTGACTTTC
>TRBJ2-2|many|TRBD2|TRBV4-1
CASSPGTSGGGELFF
TGCGCCAGCAGCCCCGGGACTAGCGGGGGGGGGGAGCTGTTTTTT
>TRBJ1-6|NA|TRBD1|TRBV4-3
CASSQDFPRTGAYSPLHF
TGCGCCAGCAGCCAAGATTTCCCTAGGACAGGGGCTTATTCACCCCTCCACTTT
>TRBJ1-2|few|NA|TRBV5-1
CASSPTLAGYGYTF
TGCGCCAGCAGCCCGACCTTGGCCGGGTACGGCTACACCTTC
>TRBJ2-2|few|TRBD1|TRBV5-1
CASSYRGTNTGELFF
TGCGCCAGTTCGTACAGGGGAACGAACACCGGGGAGCTGTTTTTT
>TRBJ2-7|many|TRBD2|TRBV7-2
CASSPGLAGVREQYF
TGTGCCAGCAGCCCTGGACTAGCGGGGGTCCGCGAGCAGTACTTC
>TRBJ2-3|many|TRBD1|TRBV4-1
CASSPDRVGDTQYF
TGCGCCAGCAGCCCCGACAGGGTGGGAGATACGCAGTATTTT
>TRBJ1-2|few|TRBD1|TRBV5-5
CASSWLDRGQGYTF
TGTGCCAGCAGCTGGCTGGACAGGGGGCAAGGCTACACCTTC
>TRBJ2-1|few|NA|TRBV4-3
CASSPGFRGTEQFF
TGCGCCAGCAGTCCTGGGTTTAGGGGGACTGAGCAGTTCTTC
>TRBJ1-5|few|TRBD1|TRBV7-9
CASSQTGGQPQHF
TGTGCCAGCAGCCAAACAGGGGGCCAGCCCCAGCATTTT
>TRBJ2-7|NA|NA|TRBV5-1
CASSFIGSSYEQYF
TGCGCCAGCAGCTTTATCGGGAGCTCCTACGAGCAGTACTTC
>TRBJ1-5|many|NA|TRBV19
CASSPQGSRNQPQHF
TGTGCCAGTAGTCCCCAGGGGTCCCGCAATCAGCCCCAGCATTTT
>TRBJ2-7|NA|TRBD1|TRBV9
CASSVGTGTIYEQYF
TGTGCCAGCAGCGTAGGGACAGGAACCATCTACGAGCAGTACTTC
>TRBJ2-5|many|TRBD1|TRBV15
CATSRDRGQETQYF
TGTGCCACCAGCAGAGACAGGGGGCAAGAGACCCAGTACTTC
>TRBJ2-4|NA|TRBD1|TRBV5-6
CASTRDRGNLIAKNIQYF
TGTGCCAGCACCCGCGACAGGGGTAATCTTATAGCCAAAAACATTCAGTACTTC
>TRBJ2-2|NA|TRBD2|TRBV9
CASSGSGHLTGELFF
TGTGCCAGCAGCGGTAGCGGGCACCTGACCGGGGAGCTGTTTTTT
>TRBJ2-3|few|TRBD1|TRBV10-3
CAISDPPNRGRADTQYF
TGTGCCATCAGTGACCCCCCAAACAGGGGAAGGGCAGATACGCAGTATTTT
>TRBJ1-1|many|NA|TRBV20-1
CSARDRENTEAFF
TGCAGTGCTAGAGATCGAGAGAACACTGAAGCTTTCTTT
>TRBJ1-1|many|NA|TRBV5-5
CASSLGSGQEAFF
TGTGCCAGCAGCCTTGGTTCGGGACAAGAAGCTTTCTTT
>TRBJ2-7|few|TRBD2|TRBV4-2
CASSQDLGLAGPSYEQYF
TGTGCCAGCAGCCAAGATCTGGGACTAGCGGGGCCCTCCTACGAGCAGTACTTC
>TRBJ2-5|few|NA|TRBV28
CASSNAQGMETQYF
TGTGCCAGCAGCAACGCACAGGGAATGGAGACCCAGTACTTC
>TRBJ1-4|many|NA|TRBV12-3/TRBV12-4
CASGATNEKLFF
TGTGCCAGCGGGGCGACTAATGAAAAACTGTTTTTT
>TRBJ2-2|few|TRBD1|TRBV6-5
CASSITGAGELFF
TGTGCCAGCAGTATCACAGGGGCAGGGGAGCTGTTTTTT
>TRBJ1-1|NA|NA|TRBV10-3
CAISDFFEAFF
TGTGCCATCAGTGACTTTTTTGAAGCTTTCTTT
>TRBJ2-5|NA|NA|TRBV7-2
CASNLSGEETQYF
TGTGCCAGCAACTTATCAGGGGAGGAGACCCAGTACTTC
>TRBJ2-1|few|NA|TRBV4-1
CASRYRDDYNEQFF
TGCGCCAGCAGGTACAGGGACGACTACAATGAGCAGTTCTTC